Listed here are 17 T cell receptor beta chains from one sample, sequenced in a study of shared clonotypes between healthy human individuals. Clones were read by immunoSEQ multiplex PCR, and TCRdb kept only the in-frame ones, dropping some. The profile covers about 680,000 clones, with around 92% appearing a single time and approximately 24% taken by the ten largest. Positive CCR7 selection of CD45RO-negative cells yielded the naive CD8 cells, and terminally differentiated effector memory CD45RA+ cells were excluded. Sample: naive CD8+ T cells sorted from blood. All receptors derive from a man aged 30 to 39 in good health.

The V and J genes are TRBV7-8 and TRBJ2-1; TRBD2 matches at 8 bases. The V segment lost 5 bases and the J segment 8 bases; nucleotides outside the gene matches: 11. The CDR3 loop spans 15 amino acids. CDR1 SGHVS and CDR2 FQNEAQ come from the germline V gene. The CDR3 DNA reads TGTGCCAGCAGCCTTACTAGCGGCCCCGGGGATGAGCAGTTCTTC. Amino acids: CASSLTSGPGDEQFF.

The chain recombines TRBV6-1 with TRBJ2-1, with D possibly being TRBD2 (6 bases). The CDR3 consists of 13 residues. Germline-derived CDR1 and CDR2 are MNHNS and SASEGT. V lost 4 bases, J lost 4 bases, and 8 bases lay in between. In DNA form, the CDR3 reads TGTGCCAGCAGTGTGGGACTGTACAATGAGCAGTTCTTC. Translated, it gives CASSVGLYNEQFF.

CDR3: CATSSTFVNTGELFF. CDR3 DNA sequence: TGTGCCACCAGCAGTACATTTGTCAACACCGGGGAGCTGTTTTTT. The chain joins TRBV15 to TRBJ2-2; D not resolved. V was trimmed by 3 bases and J by 2 bases, leaving 10 bases between them. The CDR3 length is 15 residues. CDR1 is LNHNV, CDR2 YYDKDF, per germline (reference sequence). The full variable domain, in which reference TRBV15 and TRBJ2-2 provide the parts outside the CDR3, is DAMVIQNPRYQVTQFGKPVTLSCSQTLNHNVMYWYQQKSSQAPKLLFHYYDKDFNNEADTPDNFQSRRPNTSFCFLDIRSPGLGDTAMYLCATSSTFVNTGELFFGEGSRLTVL.

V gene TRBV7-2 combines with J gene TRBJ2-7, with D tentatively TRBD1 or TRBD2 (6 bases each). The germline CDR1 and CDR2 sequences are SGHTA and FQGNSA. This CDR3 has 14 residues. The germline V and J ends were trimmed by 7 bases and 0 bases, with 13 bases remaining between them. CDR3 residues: CASTLGGNSYEQYF. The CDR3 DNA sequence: TGTGCCAGCACATTAGGGGGGAACTCCTACGAGCAGTACTTC.

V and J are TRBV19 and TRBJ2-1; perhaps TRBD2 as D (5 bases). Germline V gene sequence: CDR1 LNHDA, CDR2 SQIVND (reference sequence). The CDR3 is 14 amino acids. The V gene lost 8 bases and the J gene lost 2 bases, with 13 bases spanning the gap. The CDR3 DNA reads TGTGCCAGTTCCTCGGGGTTCGCCTACAATGAGCAGTTCTTC. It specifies CASSSGFAYNEQFF.

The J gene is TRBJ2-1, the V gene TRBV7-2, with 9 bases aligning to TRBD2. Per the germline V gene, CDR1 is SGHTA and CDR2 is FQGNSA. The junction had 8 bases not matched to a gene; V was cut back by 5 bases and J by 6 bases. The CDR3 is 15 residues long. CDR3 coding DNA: TGTGCCAGCAGCGACCAGCGGGAGGCCCTCAATGAGCAGTTCTTC. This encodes CASSDQREALNEQFF.

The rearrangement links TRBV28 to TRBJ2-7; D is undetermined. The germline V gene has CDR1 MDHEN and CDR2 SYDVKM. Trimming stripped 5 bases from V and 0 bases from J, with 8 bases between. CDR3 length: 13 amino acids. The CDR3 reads CASSTTDSYEQYF. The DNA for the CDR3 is TGTGCCAGCAGTACGACTGACTCCTACGAGCAGTACTTC.

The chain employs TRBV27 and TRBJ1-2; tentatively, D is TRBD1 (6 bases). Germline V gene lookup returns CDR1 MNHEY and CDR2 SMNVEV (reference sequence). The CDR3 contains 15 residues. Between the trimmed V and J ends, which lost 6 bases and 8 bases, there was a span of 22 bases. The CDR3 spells CASSNMDSLGGGYTF. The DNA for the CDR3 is TGTGCCAGCAGCAATATGGACAGTCTGGGGGGCGGCTACACCTTC.

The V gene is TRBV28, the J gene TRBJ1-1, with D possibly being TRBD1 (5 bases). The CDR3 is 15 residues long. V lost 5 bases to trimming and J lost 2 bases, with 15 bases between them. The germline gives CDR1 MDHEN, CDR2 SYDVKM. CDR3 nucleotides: TGTGCCAGCAGTACCCTATGGGGCGGAAACACTGAAGCTTTCTTT. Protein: CASSTLWGGNTEAFF.

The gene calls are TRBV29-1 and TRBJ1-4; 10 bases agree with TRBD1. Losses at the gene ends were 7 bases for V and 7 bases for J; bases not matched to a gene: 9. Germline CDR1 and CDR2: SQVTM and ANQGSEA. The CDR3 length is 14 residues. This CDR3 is CSAVDRGLTEKLFF. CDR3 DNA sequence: TGCAGCGCCGTAGACAGGGGGCTAACTGAAAAACTGTTTTTT.

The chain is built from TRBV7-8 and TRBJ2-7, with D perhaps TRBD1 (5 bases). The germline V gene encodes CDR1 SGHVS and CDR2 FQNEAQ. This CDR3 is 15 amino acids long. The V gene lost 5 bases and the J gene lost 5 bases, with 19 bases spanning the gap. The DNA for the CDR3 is TGTGCCAGCAGCGCCTACTTGGACACCAGCGACGAGCAGTACTTC. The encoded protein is CASSAYLDTSDEQYF.

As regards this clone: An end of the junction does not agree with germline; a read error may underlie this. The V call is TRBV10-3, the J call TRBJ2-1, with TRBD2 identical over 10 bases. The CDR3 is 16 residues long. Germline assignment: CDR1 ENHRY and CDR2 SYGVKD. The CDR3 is CAISEVGTSDYSEQFF. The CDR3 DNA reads TGTGCCATCAGTGAAGTAGGGACTAGCGACTACAGTGAGCAGTTCTTC.

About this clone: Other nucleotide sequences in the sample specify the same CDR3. The CDR3 here is CASSEGGSYEQYF. The CDR3 coding sequence is TGTGCCAGCAGTGAAGGAGGGAGTTACGAGCAGTACTTC. V usage is TRBV6-1 and J usage is TRBJ2-7, with TRBD2 as a possible D gene (5 bases). The CDR3 runs to 13 residues. Germline assignment: CDR1 MNHNS and CDR2 SASEGT. The V end was cut by 1 base, the J end by 4 bases, with 8 bases between.

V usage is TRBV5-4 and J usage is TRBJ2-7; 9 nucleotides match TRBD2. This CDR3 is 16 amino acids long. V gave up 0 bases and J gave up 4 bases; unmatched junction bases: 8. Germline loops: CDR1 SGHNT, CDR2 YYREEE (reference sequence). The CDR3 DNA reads TGTGCCAGCAGCTTGGGGGCCGGGACTAGCAGGTACGAGCAGTACTTC. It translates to CASSLGAGTSRYEQYF. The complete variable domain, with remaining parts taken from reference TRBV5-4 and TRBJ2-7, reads ETGVTQSPTHLIKTRGQQVTLRCSSQSGHNTVSWYQQALGQGPQFIFQYYREEENGRGNFPPRFSGLQFPNYSSELNVNALELDDSALYLCASSLGAGTSRYEQYFGPGTRLTVT.

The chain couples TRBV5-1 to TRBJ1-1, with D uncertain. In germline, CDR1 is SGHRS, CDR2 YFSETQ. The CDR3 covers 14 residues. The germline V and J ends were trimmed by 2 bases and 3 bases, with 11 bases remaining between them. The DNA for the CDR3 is TGCGCCAGCAGCTTTTGGGCAGATGACACTGAAGCTTTCTTT. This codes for CASSFWADDTEAFF. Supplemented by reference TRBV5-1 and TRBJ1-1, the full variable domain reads KAGVTQTPRYLIKTRGQQVTLSCSPISGHRSVSWYQQTPGQGLQFLFEYFSETQRNKGNFPGRFSGRQFSNSRSEMNVSTLELGDSALYLCASSFWADDTEAFFGQGTRLTVV.

The CDR3 is CASSLGQVYEQYF. The CDR3 coding sequence is TGTGCCAGCAGCTTGGGTCAAGTCTACGAGCAGTACTTC. The V and J genes are TRBV5-4 and TRBJ2-7; no clear D. Trimming stripped 0 bases from V and 3 bases from J, with 7 bases between. Looked up from germline, CDR1 is SGHNT and CDR2 is YYREEE (reference sequence). The CDR3 runs 13 residues.

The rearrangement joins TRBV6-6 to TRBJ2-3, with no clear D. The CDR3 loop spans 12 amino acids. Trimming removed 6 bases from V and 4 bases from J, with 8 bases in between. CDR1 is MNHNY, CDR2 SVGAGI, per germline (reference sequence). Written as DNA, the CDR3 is TGTGCCAGCAGCGATGAGTCAGATACGCAGTATTTT. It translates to CASSDESDTQYF.